This T cell receptor beta chain was sequenced for a study of cytomegalovirus exposure and HLA in healthy donors. General study findings and limits: A classifier reportedly called cytomegalovirus status with high sensitivity and specificity. HLA-A and HLA-B allele assignments for most subjects were reportedly predicted accurately using TCR beta sequences.

There are 13 residues in the CDR3. Trimming took off 3 bases at V and 7 bases at J, with 12 bases between the two ends. The germline V gene has CDR1 SGHVS and CDR2 FNYEAQ. The PCR employed 60 Vbeta primers together with 13 Jbeta primers. Source study methods: Later, an analysis found some 80 million unique TCR beta chains, and about 10 million of these were shared. Profiling relied on immunoSEQ multiplex PCR, and the TCRdb table lists in-frame clones only, not all of them. From that table come the V and J calls and clone size; the DNA was used to work out D and trimming. The table has 100,000 or so clones, 70% to 80% seen once. To note about this clone: Its specificity is unknown.

Sample: PBMCs. This sequence was found in a female donor in good health and CMV-seropositive. The chain joins TRBV7-6 to TRBJ2-5; a weak D match, TRBD2 (7 bases). The CDR3 reads CASSLGGAGTQYF. CDR3 DNA sequence: TGTGCCAGCAGCTTGGGGGGGGCAGGGACCCAGTACTTC. The full variable domain, its missing parts supplied by reference TRBV7-6 and TRBJ2-5, is GAGVSQSPRYKVTKRGQDVALRCDPISGHVSLYWYRQALGQGPEFLTYFNYEAQQDKSGLPNDRFSAERPEGSISTLTIQRTEQRDSAMYRCASSLGGAGTQYFGPGTRLLVL.